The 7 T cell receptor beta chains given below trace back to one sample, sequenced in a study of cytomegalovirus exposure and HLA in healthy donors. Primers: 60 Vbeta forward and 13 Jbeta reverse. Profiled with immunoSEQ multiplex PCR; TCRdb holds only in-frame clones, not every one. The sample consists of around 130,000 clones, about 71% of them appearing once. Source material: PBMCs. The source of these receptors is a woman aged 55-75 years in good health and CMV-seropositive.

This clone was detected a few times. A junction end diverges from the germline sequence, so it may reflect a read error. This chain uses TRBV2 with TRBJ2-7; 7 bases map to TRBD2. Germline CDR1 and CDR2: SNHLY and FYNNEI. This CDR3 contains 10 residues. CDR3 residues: CASSDGLAAF. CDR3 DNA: TGTGCCAGCAGTGATGGTCTAGCGGCGTTC. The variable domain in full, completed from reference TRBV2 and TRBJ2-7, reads EPEVTQTPSHQVTQMGQEVILRCVPISNHLYFYWYRQILGQKVEFLVSFYNNEISEKSEIFDDQFSVERPDGSNFTLKIRSTKLEDSAMYFCASSDGLAAFGPGTRLTVT.

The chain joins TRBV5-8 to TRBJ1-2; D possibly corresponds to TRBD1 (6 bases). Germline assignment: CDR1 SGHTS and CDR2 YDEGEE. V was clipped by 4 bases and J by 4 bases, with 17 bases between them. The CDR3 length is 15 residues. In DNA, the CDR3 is TGTGCCAGCAGCGAGTGGGGGCGCGGGTCCTATGGCTACACCTTC. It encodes CASSEWGRGSYGYTF.

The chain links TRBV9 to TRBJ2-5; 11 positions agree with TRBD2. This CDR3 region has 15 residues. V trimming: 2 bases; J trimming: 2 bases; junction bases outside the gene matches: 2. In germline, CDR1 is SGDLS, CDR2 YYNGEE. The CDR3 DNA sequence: TGTGCCAGCAGCGTTATAGCGGGGGGGCAAGAGACCCAGTACTTC. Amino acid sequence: CASSVIAGGQETQYF.

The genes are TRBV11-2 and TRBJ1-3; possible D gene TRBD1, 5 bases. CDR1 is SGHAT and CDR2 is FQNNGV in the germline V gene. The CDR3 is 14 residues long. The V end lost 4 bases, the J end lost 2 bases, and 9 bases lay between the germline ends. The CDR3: CASSYDRTGNTIYF. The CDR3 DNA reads TGTGCCAGCAGCTACGACAGAACTGGAAACACCATATATTTT.

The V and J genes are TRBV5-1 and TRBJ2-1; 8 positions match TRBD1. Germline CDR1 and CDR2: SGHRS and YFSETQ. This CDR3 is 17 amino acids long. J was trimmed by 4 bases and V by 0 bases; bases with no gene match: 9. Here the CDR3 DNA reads TGCGCCAGCAGCTTGGGGGGCGGGACAGGAACTTACAATGAGCAGTTCTTC. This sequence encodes CASSLGGGTGTYNEQFF.

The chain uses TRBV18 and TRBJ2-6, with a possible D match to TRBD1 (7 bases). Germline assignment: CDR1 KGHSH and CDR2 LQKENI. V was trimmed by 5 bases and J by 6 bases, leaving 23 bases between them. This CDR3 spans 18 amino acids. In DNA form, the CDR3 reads TGTGCCAGCTCAACGCGACAGGGAGGTCTCTTGGAGGCCAACGTCCTGACTTTC. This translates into CASSTRQGGLLEANVLTF.

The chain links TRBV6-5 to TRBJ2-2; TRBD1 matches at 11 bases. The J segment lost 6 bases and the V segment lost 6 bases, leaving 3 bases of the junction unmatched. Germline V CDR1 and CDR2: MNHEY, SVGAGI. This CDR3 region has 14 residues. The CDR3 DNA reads TGTGCCAGCAGCTCGGGACAGGGGGCCGGGGAGCTGTTTTTT. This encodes CASSSGQGAGELFF.